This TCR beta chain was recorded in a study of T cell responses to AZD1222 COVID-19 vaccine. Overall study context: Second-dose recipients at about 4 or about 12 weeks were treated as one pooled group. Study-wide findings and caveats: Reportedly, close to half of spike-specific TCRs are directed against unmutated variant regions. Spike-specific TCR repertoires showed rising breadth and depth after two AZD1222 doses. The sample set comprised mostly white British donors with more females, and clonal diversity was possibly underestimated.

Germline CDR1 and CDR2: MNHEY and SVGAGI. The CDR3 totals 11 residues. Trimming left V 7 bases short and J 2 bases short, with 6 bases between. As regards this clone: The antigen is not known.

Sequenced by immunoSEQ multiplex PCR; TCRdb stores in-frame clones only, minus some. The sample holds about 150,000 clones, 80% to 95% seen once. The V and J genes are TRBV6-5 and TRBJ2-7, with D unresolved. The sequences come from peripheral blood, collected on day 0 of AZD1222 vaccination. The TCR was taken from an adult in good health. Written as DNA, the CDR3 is TGTGCCAGCACGGCCGCCTACGAGCAGTACTTC. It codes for CASTAAYEQYF.